What follows are 9 T cell receptor beta chains derived from one specimen sequenced in a study of cytomegalovirus exposure and HLA in healthy donors. The assay was immunoSEQ multiplex PCR, and TCRdb's table has in-frame clones only and misses some. This sample carries 150,000 to 200,000 clones, roughly 80% of them seen once, and the ten largest clones take under 7.5%. Sequenced sample: PBMCs. All receptors come from a man between 18 and 35 years old in good health and CMV-seropositive.

This sequence joins TRBV10-3 and TRBJ2-7, with 10 bases matching TRBD1. The ends lost 11 bases at V and 3 bases at J; junction bases unmatched: 10. CDR3 length equals 14 residues. The germline gives CDR1 ENHRY, CDR2 SYGVKD. The CDR3 bases are TGTGCCTCGATGCGGACAGGGGGAAACTACGAGCAGTACTTC. This codes for CASMRTGGNYEQYF.

There are many counts of this clone. V and J are TRBV28 and TRBJ2-7; 9 bases are shared with TRBD2. The V gene end was trimmed by 6 bases and the J gene end by 3 bases; junction bases not matched to a gene: 9. The CDR3 is 15 residues long. Germline CDR1 and CDR2: MDHEN and SYDVKM. The CDR3 nucleotides read TGTGCCAGCAGCACTACCGGGACTAGCAGCTACGAGCAGTACTTC. Amino acid sequence: CASSTTGTSSYEQYF.

Remarks on this clone: One base away lies a much larger clone, so this may be a sequencing read error. The chain has TRBV5-6 and TRBJ2-5, with TRBD2 identical over 7 bases. The CDR3 totals 15 residues. Germline CDR1 is SGHDT and CDR2 is YYEEEE. V dropped 0 bases and J dropped 1; count of bases not matched to a gene: 3. This CDR3 is CASSLVGRAQETQYF. The CDR3 nucleotides are TGTGCCAGCAGCTTGGTGGGGAGGGCCCAAGAGACCCAGTACTTC.

The chain uses TRBV9 and TRBJ1-1, with D possibly matching TRBD1 (6 bases). The CDR3 length is 14 residues. The V end was cut by 0 bases, the J end by 2 bases, with 8 bases between. Germline V gene data show CDR1 as SGDLS and CDR2 as YYNGEE. This CDR3 is CASSVGTVNTEAFF. The CDR3 DNA follows: TGTGCCAGCAGCGTAGGGACAGTAAACACTGAAGCTTTCTTT.

The rearrangement uses TRBV27 and TRBJ2-5; D is unresolved. The CDR3 spans 13 residues. Trimming stripped 0 bases from V and 5 bases from J, with 7 bases between. Germline V gene data show CDR1 as MNHEY and CDR2 as SMNVEV (reference sequence). The CDR3 sequence is CASSLSGRETQYF. CDR3 DNA sequence: TGTGCCAGCAGTTTATCGGGCAGGGAGACCCAGTACTTC.

This chain joins TRBV30 and TRBJ2-3, with 15 nucleotides matching TRBD2. The CDR3 length is 14 residues. Unmatched junction bases numbered 5, after V lost 8 bases and J lost 5 bases. Germline V gene lookup returns CDR1 GTSNPN and CDR2 SVGIG (reference sequence). The CDR3 DNA reads as TGTGCCCGGGGGGGACTAGCGGGAGGAGATACGCAGTATTTT. Amino acids: CARGGLAGGDTQYF.

The V call is TRBV7-2, the J call TRBJ1-5, with TRBD1 matching over 7 bases. In germline, CDR1 is SGHTA, CDR2 FQGNSA. Losses at the gene ends were 5 bases for V and 0 bases for J; bases not matched to a gene: 4. This CDR3 has 15 amino acids. The CDR3 region is CASSAGTVSNQPQHF. Here the CDR3 DNA reads TGTGCCAGCAGCGCCGGGACAGTTAGCAATCAGCCCCAGCATTTT.

The rearrangement uses TRBV9 and TRBJ2-7; 7 bases map to TRBD2. This CDR3 is 14 amino acids long. J gave up 5 bases and V 2 bases, and 7 bases lay outside the gene matches. Germline CDR1 reads SGDLS; CDR2 reads YYNGEE. The CDR3 nucleotides read TGTGCCAGCAGCGTCTATAGTGGGGGGGACGAGCAGTACTTC. This translates into CASSVYSGGDEQYF.

The rearrangement uses TRBV9 and TRBJ2-3; D possibly corresponds to TRBD2 (6 bases). CDR1 is SGDLS and CDR2 is YYNGEE in the germline V gene. This CDR3 is 14 amino acids long. V was clipped by 3 bases and J by 6 bases, with 14 bases between them. In DNA form, the CDR3 reads TGTGCCAGCAGCGGCCGGGACTCAGAGGATACGCAGTATTTT. Translation: CASSGRDSEDTQYF.